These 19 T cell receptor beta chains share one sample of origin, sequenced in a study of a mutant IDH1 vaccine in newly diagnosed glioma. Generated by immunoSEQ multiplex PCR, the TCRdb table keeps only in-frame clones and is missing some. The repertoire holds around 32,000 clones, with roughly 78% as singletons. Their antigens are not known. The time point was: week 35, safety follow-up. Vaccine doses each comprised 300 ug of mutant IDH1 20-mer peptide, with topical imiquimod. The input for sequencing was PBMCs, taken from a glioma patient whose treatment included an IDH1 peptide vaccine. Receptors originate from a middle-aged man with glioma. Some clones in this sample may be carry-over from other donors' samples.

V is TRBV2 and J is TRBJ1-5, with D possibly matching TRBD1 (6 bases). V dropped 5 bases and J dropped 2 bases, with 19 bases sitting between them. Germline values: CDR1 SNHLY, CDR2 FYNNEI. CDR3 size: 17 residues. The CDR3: CASSSPRTEMGNQPQHF. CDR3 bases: TGTGCCAGCAGTTCCCCTAGGACAGAGATGGGCAATCAGCCCCAGCATTTT. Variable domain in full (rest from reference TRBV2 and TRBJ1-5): EPEVTQTPSHQVTQMGQEVILRCVPISNHLYFYWYRQILGQKVEFLVSFYNNEISEKSEIFDDQFSVERPDGSNFTLKIRSTKLEDSAMYFCASSSPRTEMGNQPQHFGDGTRLSIL.

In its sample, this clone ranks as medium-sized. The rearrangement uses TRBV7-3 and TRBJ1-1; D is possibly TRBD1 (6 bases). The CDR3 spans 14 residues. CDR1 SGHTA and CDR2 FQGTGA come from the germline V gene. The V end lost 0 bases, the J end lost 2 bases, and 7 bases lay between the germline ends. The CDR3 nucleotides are TGTGCCAGCAGCTTAACGGGGGGCAACACTGAAGCTTTCTTT. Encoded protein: CASSLTGGNTEAFF.

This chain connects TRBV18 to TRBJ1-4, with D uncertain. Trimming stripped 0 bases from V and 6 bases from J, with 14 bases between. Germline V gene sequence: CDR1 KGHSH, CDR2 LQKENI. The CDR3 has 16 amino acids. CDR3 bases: TGTGCCAGCTCACCACCGCGAGGCACTCGCCATGAAAAACTGTTTTTT. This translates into CASSPPRGTRHEKLFF.

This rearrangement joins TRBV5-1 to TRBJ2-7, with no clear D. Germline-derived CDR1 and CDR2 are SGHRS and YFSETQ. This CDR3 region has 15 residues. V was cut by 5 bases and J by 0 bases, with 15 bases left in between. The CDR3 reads CASSFDGSLSYEQYF. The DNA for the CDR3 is TGCGCCAGCAGTTTCGACGGATCCCTCTCCTACGAGCAGTACTTC.

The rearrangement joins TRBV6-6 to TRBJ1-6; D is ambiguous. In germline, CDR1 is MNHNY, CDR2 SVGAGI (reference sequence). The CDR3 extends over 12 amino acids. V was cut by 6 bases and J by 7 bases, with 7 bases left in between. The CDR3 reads CASSPSNSPLHF. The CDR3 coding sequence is TGTGCCAGCAGCCCCTCCAATTCACCCCTCCACTTT.

For the CDR3, the DNA is TGTGCCAGCAGCCCCGAGACTAGCGTGATCGGGGAGCTGTTTTTT. This sequence encodes CASSPETSVIGELFF. The chain recombines TRBV14 with TRBJ2-2, with 8 bases aligning to TRBD2. The germline CDR1 and CDR2 sequences are SGHDN and FVKESK. J lost 7 bases, V lost 4 bases, and 8 bases had no gene match. The CDR3 is 15 residues long.

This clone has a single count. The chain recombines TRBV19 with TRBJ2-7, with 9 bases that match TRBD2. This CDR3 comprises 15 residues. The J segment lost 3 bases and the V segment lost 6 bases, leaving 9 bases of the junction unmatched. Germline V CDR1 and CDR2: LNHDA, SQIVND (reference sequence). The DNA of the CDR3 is TGTGCCAGTAGACGCAGCGGGGGGTCCAACTACGAGCAGTACTTC. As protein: CASRRSGGSNYEQYF.

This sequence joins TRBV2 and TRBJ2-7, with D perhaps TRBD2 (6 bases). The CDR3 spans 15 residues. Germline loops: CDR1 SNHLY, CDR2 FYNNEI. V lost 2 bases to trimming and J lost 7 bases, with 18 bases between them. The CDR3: CASSERRRAAAEQYF. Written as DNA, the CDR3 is TGTGCCAGCAGTGAACGGAGGAGGGCCGCTGCTGAGCAGTACTTC.

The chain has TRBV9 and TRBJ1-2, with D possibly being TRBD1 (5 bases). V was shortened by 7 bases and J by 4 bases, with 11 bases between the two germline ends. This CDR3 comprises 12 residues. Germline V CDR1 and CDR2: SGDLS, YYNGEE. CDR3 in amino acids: CASDNRLYGYTF. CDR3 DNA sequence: TGTGCCAGCGATAACAGGCTCTATGGCTACACCTTC.

CDR3 DNA sequence: TGCAGTGCACCGGCGGGCTATGGCTACACCTTC. Amino acids: CSAPAGYGYTF. The J gene is TRBJ1-2, the V gene TRBV20-1; D is unclear. CDR3 length: 11 amino acids. The V and J ends lost 6 bases and 4 bases respectively, with 9 bases between them. Germline-derived CDR1 and CDR2 are DFQATT and SNEGSKA (reference sequence).

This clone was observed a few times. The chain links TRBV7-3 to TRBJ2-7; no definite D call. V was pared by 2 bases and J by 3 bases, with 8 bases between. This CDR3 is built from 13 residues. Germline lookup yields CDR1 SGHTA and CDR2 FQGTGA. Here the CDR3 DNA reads TGTGCCAGCAGCTTATATAGAGACTACGAGCAGTACTTC. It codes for CASSLYRDYEQYF.

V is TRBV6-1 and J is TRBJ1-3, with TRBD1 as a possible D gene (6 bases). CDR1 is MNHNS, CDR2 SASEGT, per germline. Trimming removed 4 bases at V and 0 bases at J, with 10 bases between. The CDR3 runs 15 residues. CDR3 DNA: TGTGCCAGCAGTGGTGACAGGAGCTCTGGAAACACCATATATTTT. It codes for CASSGDRSSGNTIYF.

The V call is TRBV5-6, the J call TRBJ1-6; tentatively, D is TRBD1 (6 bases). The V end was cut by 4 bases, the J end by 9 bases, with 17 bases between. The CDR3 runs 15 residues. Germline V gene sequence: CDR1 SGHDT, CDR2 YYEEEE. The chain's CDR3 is CASSANRAWGSPLHF. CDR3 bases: TGTGCCAGCAGCGCGAACAGGGCCTGGGGTTCACCCCTCCACTTT.

The CDR3 sequence: CASSLDRGSNQPQHF. The CDR3 DNA reads TGTGCCAGCAGCTTAGACAGGGGAAGCAATCAGCCCCAGCATTTT. This chain joins TRBV7-2 and TRBJ1-5; 7 bases map to TRBD1. This CDR3 comprises 15 residues. Germline CDR1 reads SGHTA; CDR2 reads FQGNSA. J was trimmed by 1 base and V by 1 base; bases with no gene match: 1.

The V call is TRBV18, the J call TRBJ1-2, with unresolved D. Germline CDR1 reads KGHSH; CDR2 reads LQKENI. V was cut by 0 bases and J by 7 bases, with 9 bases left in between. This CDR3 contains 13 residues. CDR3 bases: TGTGCCAGCTCACCACCGGTAAGGGCTGGCTACACCTTC. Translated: CASSPPVRAGYTF.

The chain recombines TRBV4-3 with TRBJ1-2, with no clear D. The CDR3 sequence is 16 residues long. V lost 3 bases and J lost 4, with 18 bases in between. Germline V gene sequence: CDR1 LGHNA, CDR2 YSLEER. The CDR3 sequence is CASSQGRILGGYGYTF. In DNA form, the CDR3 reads TGCGCCAGCAGCCAGGGCCGGATTCTCGGCGGCTATGGCTACACCTTC.

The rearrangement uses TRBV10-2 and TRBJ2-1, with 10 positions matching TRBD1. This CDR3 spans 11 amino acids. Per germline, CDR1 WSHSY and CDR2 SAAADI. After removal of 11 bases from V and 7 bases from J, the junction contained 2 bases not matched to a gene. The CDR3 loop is CAGGQGNEQFF. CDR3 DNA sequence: TGCGCCGGGGGACAGGGGAATGAGCAGTTCTTC.

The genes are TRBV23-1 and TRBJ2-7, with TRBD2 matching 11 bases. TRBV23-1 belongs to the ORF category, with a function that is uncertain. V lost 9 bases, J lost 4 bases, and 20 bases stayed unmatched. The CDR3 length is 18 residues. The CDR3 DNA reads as TGCGCCAGATTCGACCCCGAGGTAGCGGGGGGGGTAACTTACGAGCAGTACTTC. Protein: CARFDPEVAGGVTYEQYF.

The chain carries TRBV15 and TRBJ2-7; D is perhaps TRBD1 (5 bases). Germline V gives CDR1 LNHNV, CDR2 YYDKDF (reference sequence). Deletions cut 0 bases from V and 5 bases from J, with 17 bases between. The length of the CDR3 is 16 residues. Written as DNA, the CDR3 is TGTGCCACCAGCAGAGATTTGTGGGGAACAGGCCACGAGCAGTACTTC. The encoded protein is CATSRDLWGTGHEQYF.